The next 6 T cell receptor beta chains were all read from a single sample in a study of T-cell memory formation after mild COVID-19. TCRdb recomputed calls from the 5' RACE reads with MiXCR, one row per CDR3 protein. The sample includes about 210,000 distinct CDR3 sequences, around 30% of them seen just once. The sequenced sample was PBMCs or a T cell subset sorted from them (not recorded which). These receptors were collected from an adult woman who had mild COVID-19 (a few samples of this study predate the infection). Cell type and time point are not known.

This chain uses TRBV25-1 with TRBJ2-7, with D possibly being TRBD1 (5 bases). This CDR3 spans 14 amino acids. CDR1 and CDR2 from the germline V gene are MGHDK and SYGVNS. Trimming shortened V by 2 bases and J by 4 bases, and 12 bases separated the two germline ends. The CDR3 bases are TGTGCCAGCAGTGAAGTCTGGCAGGGTTACGAGCAGTACTTC. Its translation is CASSEVWQGYEQYF.

The chain couples TRBV29-1 to TRBJ2-7; D unresolved. CDR3 length: 13 residues. The V gene's germline CDR1 is SQVTM and CDR2 ANQGSEA. V lost 4 bases to trimming and J lost 0 bases, with 10 bases between them. DNA of the CDR3: TGCAGCGTTGGGGCGGTCAACTCCTACGAGCAGTACTTC. Translating gives CSVGAVNSYEQYF.

This clonotype was seen a handful of times. The V call is TRBV7-9, the J call TRBJ2-5; D may match TRBD1 or TRBD2 (6 bases each). The CDR3 consists of 15 residues. CDR1 is SEHNR and CDR2 is FQNEAQ in the germline V gene (reference sequence). Trimming removed 1 base at V and 1 base at J, with 10 bases between. The CDR3 spells CASSLVQGGQETQYF. CDR3 coding DNA: TGTGCCAGCAGCTTAGTACAGGGAGGCCAAGAGACCCAGTACTTC.

For this clonotype: Compared with germline, one end of the junction differs, possibly owing to a read error. This chain links TRBV9 with TRBJ2-2; D assignment may be TRBD1 or TRBD2 (5 bases each). The CDR3 spans 17 residues. The germline gives CDR1 SGDLS, CDR2 YYNGEE. The CDR3 DNA is TGTGCCAGCAGCCAACCTAGCTCACGGGGCATCACCCGGGAGCTGTTTTTT. This translates into CASSQPSSRGITRELFF.

This sequence joins TRBV12-3 or TRBV12-4 and TRBJ1-1; D may be TRBD1 (6 bases). Trimming took 4 bases from V and 3 from J, leaving 15 bases between them. The CDR3 spans 15 residues. The DNA of the CDR3 is TGTGCCAGCAGTTCCCACAGGGCCACGGACACTGAAGCTTTCTTT. Translation gives CASSSHRATDTEAFF.

This clonotype has more than one count but fewer than ten. The chain employs TRBV12-3 or TRBV12-4 and TRBJ1-1; D is undetermined. The CDR3 sequence is 15 residues long. Trimming took off 6 bases at V and 2 bases at J, with 16 bases between the two ends. The CDR3 sequence: CASSSLSRLNTEAFF. The CDR3 DNA is TGTGCCAGCAGCTCCTTGAGCAGACTTAACACTGAAGCTTTCTTT.